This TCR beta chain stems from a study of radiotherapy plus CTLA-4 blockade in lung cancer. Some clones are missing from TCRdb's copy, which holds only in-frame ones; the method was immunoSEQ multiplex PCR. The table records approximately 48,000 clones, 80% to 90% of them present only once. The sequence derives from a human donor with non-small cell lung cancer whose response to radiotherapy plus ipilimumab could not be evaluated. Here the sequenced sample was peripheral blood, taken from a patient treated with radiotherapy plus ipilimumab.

The DNA of the CDR3 is TGTGCCAGCAGTTTACCAACAGGGGTCTCTGGAAACACCATATATTTT. The encoded protein is CASSLPTGVSGNTIYF. V gene TRBV28 combines with J gene TRBJ1-3; 7 bases are a match to TRBD1. CDR3 length: 16 amino acids. Germline-derived CDR1 and CDR2 are MDHEN and SYDVKM. With V trimmed by 2 bases and J by 0 bases, 4 bases remained unmatched.